This T cell receptor beta chain was identified during a study of blood T cell repertoires in COVID-19 (TCRdb year 2020). For the study in its entirety: Collaborator samples came from the United States, Italy and Spain and covered acute and convalescent phases of COVID-19. The samples were drawn from two sources: the first 160 participants of the ongoing ImmuneRACE study, and fewer than 1,500 subjects contributed by 6 global collaborators. A freely available public database, intended as a resource for researchers studying the immune response to SARS-CoV-2, is where the repertoires were released. Sample metadata almost always included a de-identified subject ID, COVID-19 status, age in years and sex. The prospective study material was composed of cDNA or gDNA derived from T cells, B-cell-depleted T cells, or PBMCs. Deeply sampled blood TCRbeta repertoires from subjects exposed to, actively infected with, or recovered from COVID-19 were included in the dataset. HLA class I and class II types, where available, came from metadata supplied by the sample provider rather than from assay-based typing. General conclusions and limits of the study: The quantity of clinical and demographic metadata differed by source and by participant and was supplied without curation.

TCRbeta CDR3 regions were amplified from genomic DNA by means of the immunoSEQ Assay, a bias-controlled multiplex PCR. The study's own analysis went as follows. Within the assay, amplification of reference gene primers was used to estimate how many nucleated cells each sample contained. To quantify the absolute abundance of each unique TCRbeta CDR3 rearrangement, sequence reads were collapsed and filtered. Productive Simpson clonality was computed per sample as the square root of Simpson's diversity index over productive rearrangements. Held by TCRdb, this immuneACCESS table contains in-frame sequences only and omits some clones. Under half of the omission traces to an unresolved V gene where checked; the cause of the rest is unknown. V and J calls plus clone size are reproduced from that table; the DNA served to infer D and trimming. This sample gives some 22,000 clones in total; 70% to 90% of them show up just once. The top ten clones comprise roughly 28% of the sample.

To note about this clone: It has no known antigen specificity. No base-level quality is on record; no much larger clone is a single base apart.

One collaborating source in Seattle enrolled patients during active infection and followed them longitudinally through the course of disease. The collaborating institutions used their own protocols to collect whole blood in K2EDTA tubes. For TCRbeta analysis, collaborator samples were shipped as frozen whole blood, as isolated PBMCs, or as DNA extracted from either sample type. Sequenced material: peripheral blood. This TCR was recovered from a man aged 70-80 years with COVID-19, enrolled during active disease.

The CDR3 in this case is CASSYQTGSGTEAFF. In nucleotide form, the sequence is TGTGCCAGCAGTTACCAAACAGGGTCGGGCACTGAAGCTTTCTTT. Recombination joined TRBV6-6 with TRBJ1-1; the best D guess is TRBD1, with 6 bases matching. The germline V gene (reference sequence) sets CDR1 to MNHNY and CDR2 to SVGAGI. The CDR3 contains 15 residues, cysteine and phenylalanine counted. Left in the record is the CDR3 DNA by itself, 45 bases read in frame from the first base. Relative to germline, V is 2 bases shorter and J is 4 bases shorter, with 14 bases between their ends.